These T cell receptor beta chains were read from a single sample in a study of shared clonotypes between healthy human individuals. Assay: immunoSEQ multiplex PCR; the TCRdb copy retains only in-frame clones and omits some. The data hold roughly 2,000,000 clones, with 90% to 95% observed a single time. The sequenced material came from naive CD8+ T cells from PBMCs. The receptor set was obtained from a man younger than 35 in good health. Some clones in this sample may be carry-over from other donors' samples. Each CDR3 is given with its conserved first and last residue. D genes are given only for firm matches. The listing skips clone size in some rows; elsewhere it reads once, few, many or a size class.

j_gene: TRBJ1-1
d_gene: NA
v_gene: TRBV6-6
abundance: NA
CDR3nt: TGTGCCACCCTCGAGGGCGCGGGAGACGAAGCTTTCTTT
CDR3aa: CATLEGAGDEAFF

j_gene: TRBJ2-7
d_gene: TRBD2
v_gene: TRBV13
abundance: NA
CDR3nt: TGTGCCAGCAGCCCGCGGGAGTCCCACGAGCAGTACTTC
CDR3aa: CASSPRESHEQYF

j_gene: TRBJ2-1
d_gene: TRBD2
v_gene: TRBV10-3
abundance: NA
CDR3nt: TGTGCCATTGCGGGACTAGCGGGTAGTGAGCAGTTCTTC
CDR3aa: CAIAGLAGSEQFF

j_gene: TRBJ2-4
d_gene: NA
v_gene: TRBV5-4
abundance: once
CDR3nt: TGTGCCAGCAGCTTGTTCGATGGCTATCAAGCCAAAAACATTCAGTACTTC
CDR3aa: CASSLFDGYQAKNIQYF

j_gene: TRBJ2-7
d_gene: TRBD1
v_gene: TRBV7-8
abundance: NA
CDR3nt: TGTGCCAGCAGCCCAACAGGGACAGTCTACGAGCAGTACTTC
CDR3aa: CASSPTGTVYEQYF

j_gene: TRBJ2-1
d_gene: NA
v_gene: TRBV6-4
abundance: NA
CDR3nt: TGTGCCAGCAGTGTCGGGGATTACAATGAGCAGTTCTTC
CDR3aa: CASSVGDYNEQFF

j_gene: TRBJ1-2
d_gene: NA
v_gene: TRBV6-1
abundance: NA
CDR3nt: TGTGCCAGCAGTGAAGGGACCGCCAACTATGGCTACACCTTC
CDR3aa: CASSEGTANYGYTF

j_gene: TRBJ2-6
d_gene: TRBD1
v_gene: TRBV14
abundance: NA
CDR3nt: TGTGCCAGCCGAATGACAGGGGTGGGCCCTGGGGCCAACGTCCTGACTTTC
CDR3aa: CASRMTGVGPGANVLTF

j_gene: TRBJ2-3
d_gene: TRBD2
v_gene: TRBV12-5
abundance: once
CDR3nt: TGTGCTAGTGGTTCAACCGGGACTAGCGGATCGGGTACGCAGTATTTT
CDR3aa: CASGSTGTSGSGTQYF

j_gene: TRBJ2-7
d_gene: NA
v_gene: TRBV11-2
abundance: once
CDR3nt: TGTGCCAGCAGCTTAGGGGTGGGCTCCTACGAGCAGTACTTC
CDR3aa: CASSLGVGSYEQYF

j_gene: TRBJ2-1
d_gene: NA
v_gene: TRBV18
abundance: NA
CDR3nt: TGTGCCAGCTCACCACCAGGGTACGAGCAGTTCTTC
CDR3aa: CASSPPGYEQFF

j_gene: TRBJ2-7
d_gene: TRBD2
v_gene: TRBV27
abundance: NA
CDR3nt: TGTGCCAGCAGTCTTAGCGGGGGGAGCTCCTACGAGCAGTACTTC
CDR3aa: CASSLSGGSSYEQYF

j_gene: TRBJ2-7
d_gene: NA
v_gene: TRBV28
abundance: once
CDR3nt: TGTGCCAGCAGTTTGTCAGAGATGAGGGTTAACTACGAGCAGTACTTC
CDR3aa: CASSLSEMRVNYEQYF

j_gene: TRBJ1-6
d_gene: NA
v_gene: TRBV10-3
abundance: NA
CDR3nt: TGTGCCATCAGAACACCGAATACAGATTCACCCCTCCACTTT
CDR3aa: CAIRTPNTDSPLHF

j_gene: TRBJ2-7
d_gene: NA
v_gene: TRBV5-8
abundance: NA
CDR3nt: TGTGCCAGCAGCTTTCCAAGTACCGAAACCTACGAGCAGTACTTC
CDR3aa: CASSFPSTETYEQYF

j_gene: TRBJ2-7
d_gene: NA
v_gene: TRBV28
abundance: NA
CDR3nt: TGTGCCAGCAGACCCTCCCCAGGGGATACCTACGAGCAGTACTTC
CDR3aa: CASRPSPGDTYEQYF

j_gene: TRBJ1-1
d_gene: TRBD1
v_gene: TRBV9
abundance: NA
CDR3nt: TGTGCCAGCAGCGTGTCCGGGACAGGGGGCGCGGATGCTTTCTTT
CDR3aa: CASSVSGTGGADAFF

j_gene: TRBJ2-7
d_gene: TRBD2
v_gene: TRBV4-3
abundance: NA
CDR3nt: TGCGCCAGCAGCCAAGATCCTAGGGAGGGCCCCTACGAGCAGTACTTC
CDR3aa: CASSQDPREGPYEQYF

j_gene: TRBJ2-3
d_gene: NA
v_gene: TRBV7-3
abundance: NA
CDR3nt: TGTGCCAGCAGCTTAACTTTAGCAGCCACAGATACGCAGTATTTT
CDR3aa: CASSLTLAATDTQYF

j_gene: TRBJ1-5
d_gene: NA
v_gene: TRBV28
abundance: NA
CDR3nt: TGTGCCAGCAGTCCAGAGTATAATAGCAATCAGCCCCAGCATTTT
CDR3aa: CASSPEYNSNQPQHF

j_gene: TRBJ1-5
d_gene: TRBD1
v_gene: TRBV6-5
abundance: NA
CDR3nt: TGTGCCAGCAGTCGAACAGGGGGATCCAATCAGCCCCAGCATTTT
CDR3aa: CASSRTGGSNQPQHF

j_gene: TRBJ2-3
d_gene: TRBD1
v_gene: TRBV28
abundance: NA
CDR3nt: TGTGCCAGCTGTTATGTGGGACAGGCCACAGATACGCAGTATTTT
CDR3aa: CASCYVGQATDTQYF

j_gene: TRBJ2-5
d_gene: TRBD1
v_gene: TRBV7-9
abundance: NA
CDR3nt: TGTGCCAGCAGCCGGAAATCGGACAGGGATGAAGAGACCCAGTACTTC
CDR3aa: CASSRKSDRDEETQYF

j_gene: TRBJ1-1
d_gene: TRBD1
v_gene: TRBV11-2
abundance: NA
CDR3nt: TGTGCCAGCAGCCCGACAGGGGTGCTTTTTTCTGAAGCTTTCTTT
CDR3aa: CASSPTGVLFSEAFF

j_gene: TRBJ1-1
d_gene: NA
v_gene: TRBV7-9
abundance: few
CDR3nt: TGTGCCAGCAGCTTTAGGACTCGACCTGAAGCTTTCTTT
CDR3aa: CASSFRTRPEAFF

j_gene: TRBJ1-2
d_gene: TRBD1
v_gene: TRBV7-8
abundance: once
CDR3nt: TGTGCCAGCAGCCCACCCCCGGACAGGGGCATTTATGGCTACACCTTC
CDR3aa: CASSPPPDRGIYGYTF

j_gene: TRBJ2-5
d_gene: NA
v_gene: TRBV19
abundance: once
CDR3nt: TGTGCCAGTAGTGAGGAGGGTTGGGTAGAGACCCAGTACTTC
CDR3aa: CASSEEGWVETQYF

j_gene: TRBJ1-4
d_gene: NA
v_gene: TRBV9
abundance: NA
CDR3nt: TGTGCCAGCAGCGTAGGACGTCAGAATAATGAAAAACTGTTTTTT
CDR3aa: CASSVGRQNNEKLFF

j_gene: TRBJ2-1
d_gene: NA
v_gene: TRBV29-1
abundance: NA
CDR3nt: TGCAGCGTTGAAAGCCCAGGGGTATTTTATGAGCAGTTCTTC
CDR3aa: CSVESPGVFYEQFF

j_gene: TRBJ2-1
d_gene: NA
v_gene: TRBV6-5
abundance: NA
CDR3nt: TGTGCCAGCAGTTATCAGGGCGAGCCCTACAATGAGCAGTTCTTC
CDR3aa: CASSYQGEPYNEQFF

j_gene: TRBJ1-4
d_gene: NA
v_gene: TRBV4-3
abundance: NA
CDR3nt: TGCGCCAGCAGCCAAGGGCGGGGGACTACTAATGAAAAACTGTTTTTT
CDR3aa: CASSQGRGTTNEKLFF

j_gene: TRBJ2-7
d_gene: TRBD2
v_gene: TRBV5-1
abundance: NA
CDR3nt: TGCGCCAGCACCGAGGGACTAGCGGGGTACGAGCAGTACTTC
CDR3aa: CASTEGLAGYEQYF

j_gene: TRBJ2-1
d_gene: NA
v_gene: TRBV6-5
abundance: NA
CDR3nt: TGTGCCAGCAGTAACCAACGCGAGCAGTTCTTC
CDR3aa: CASSNQREQFF

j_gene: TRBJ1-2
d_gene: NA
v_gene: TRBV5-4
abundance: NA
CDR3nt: TGTGCCAGCAGCTGGGGGCTGACCGGGGATGGCTACACCTTC
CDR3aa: CASSWGLTGDGYTF

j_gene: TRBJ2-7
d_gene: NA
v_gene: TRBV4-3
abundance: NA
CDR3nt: TGCGCCAGCAGCCAAGATTGGCAGGGATCCTACGAGCAGTACTTC
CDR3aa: CASSQDWQGSYEQYF

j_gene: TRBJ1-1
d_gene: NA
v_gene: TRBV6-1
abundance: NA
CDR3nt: TGTGCCAGCAGTGAAGCTGGTCGGGGGAACACTGAAGCTTTCTTT
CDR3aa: CASSEAGRGNTEAFF

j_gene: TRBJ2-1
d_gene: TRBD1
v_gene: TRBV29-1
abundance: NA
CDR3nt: TGCAGCGCGGGACAGAGCTCCTACAATGAGCAGTTCTTC
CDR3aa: CSAGQSSYNEQFF

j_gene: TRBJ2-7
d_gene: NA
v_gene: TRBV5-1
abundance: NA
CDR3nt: TGCGCCAGCAGCTTGTCAGCCAACCCCTACGAGCAGTACTTC
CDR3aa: CASSLSANPYEQYF

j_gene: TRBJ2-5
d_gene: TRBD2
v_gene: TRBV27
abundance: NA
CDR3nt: TGTGCCAGCAGTTTGACGACCGGGAGGGAAGAGACCCAGTACTTC
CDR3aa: CASSLTTGREETQYF

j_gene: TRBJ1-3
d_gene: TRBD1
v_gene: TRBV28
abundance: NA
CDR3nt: TGTGCCAGCAGCCCCCCGCGACAGGGGGCGGGAAACACCATATATTTT
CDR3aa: CASSPPRQGAGNTIYF

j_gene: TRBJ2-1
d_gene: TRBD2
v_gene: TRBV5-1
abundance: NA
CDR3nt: TGCGCCAGCAGTCACGTAGCGGGAGCCCACAATGAGCAGTTCTTC
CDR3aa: CASSHVAGAHNEQFF

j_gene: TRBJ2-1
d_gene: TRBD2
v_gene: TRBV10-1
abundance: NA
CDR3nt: TGCGCCAGCAGTCGAGTTAGCGGGGGCAGCTCCTACAATGAGCAGTTCTTC
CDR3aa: CASSRVSGGSSYNEQFF

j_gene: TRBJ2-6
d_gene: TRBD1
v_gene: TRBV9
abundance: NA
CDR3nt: TGTGCCAGCAGCACTCCGGGACAGCTATTCTCTGGGGCCAACGTCCTGACTTTC
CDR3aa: CASSTPGQLFSGANVLTF

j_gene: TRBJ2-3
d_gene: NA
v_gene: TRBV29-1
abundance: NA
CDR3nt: TGCAGCGTGCAAGTCCCGGGACATGGAACGGGCACAGATACGCAGTATTTT
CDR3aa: CSVQVPGHGTGTDTQYF

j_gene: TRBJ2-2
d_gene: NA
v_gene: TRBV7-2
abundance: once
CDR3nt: TGTGCCAGCAGCCCGATACAGACCAACACCGGGGAGCTGTTTTTT
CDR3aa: CASSPIQTNTGELFF

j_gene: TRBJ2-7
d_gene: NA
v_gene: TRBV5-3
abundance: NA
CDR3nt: TGTGCCAGAAGCGTCTCGGCGGGACCTCCCTCGATTTCCTACGAGCAGTACTTC
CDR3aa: CARSVSAGPPSISYEQYF

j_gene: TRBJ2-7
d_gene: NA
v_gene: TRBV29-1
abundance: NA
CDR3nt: TGCAGCGTTCACGGGACGCGGGCTAATAGTGAGCAGTACTTC
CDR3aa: CSVHGTRANSEQYF